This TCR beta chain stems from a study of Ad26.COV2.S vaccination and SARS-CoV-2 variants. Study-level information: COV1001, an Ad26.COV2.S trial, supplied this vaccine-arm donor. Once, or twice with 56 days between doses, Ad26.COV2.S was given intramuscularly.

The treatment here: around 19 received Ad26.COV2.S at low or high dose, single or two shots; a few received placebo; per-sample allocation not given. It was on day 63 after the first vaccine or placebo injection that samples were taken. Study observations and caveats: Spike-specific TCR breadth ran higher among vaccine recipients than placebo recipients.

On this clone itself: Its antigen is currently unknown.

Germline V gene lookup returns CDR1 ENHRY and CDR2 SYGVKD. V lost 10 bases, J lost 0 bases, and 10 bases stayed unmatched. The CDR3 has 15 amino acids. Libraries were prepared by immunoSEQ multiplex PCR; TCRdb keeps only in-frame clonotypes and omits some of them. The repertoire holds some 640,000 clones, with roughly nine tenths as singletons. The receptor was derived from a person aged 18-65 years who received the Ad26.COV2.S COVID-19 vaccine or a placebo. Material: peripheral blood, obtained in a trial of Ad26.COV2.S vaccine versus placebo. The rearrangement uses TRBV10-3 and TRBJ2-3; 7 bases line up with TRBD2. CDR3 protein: CATSVSSGSTDTQYF. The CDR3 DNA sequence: TGTGCCACCTCAGTTTCTAGCGGAAGCACAGATACGCAGTATTTT.